This T cell receptor beta chain was identified in a study of cytomegalovirus exposure and HLA in healthy donors listed by TCRdb under 2017. As for the study more broadly: In an earlier analysis of approximately 640 of the donors, 276 Gb of sequence data and roughly 100 million unique TCR beta sequences from about 179 million T cells were reported. Among the roughly 400 genotyped donors, around 79% belonged to the genetic ancestry cluster associated with self-reported Caucasian donors. In the later analysis, no new phenotypic data were used to find candidate immune exposures; instead, reliance was placed on TCR beta sequences and their occurrence across donors. The number of typed donors differed by locus: about 629-640 for A, B, C, DRB1 and DQB1; roughly 510 for DQA1; over 600 for DPA1; and roughly 470 for DPB1. In a later analysis, previously published TCR beta repertoires from about 640 donors were re-analyzed and high-resolution HLA genotyping was added so that TCR occurrence patterns could be studied. An early release covering approximately 600 HLA-typed donors comprised about 300 gigabases of sequencing data and approximately 80 million unique TCR sequences. Because of strong linkage in the cohort, roughly five DR-DQ haplotypes were treated as single units for association and clustering. All discovery cohort repertoires had been generated on a single sequencing platform. In addition to the first cohort of 500 to 850 subjects, a separate validation cohort of 120 different subjects was used. In an earlier analysis of 550 to 700 of the donors, high-throughput TCR beta sequencing was used to judge whether each TCR beta V gene segment behaved as functional or pseudogenic. Donor age, sex, ethnicity and CMV serostatus were compiled alongside the repertoire data. In a later genetic analysis, genome-wide SNP genotypes for about 55% of the roughly 670 donors were used, and that subset was treated as a discovery cohort. Among about 410 genotyped donors of the cohort, an average of about 240,000 unique TCR beta nucleotide sequences was sequenced per donor, of which about 19% were non-productive. To predict cytomegalovirus infection status, the study combined high-throughput TCR immunosequencing, statistical association of individual TCRs with disease status, and machine learning. The study aimed to test whether signatures of past pathogen exposure could be identified by cataloging public T cell receptors. The study used immunosequencing to profile the T cell repertoires of approximately 630 subjects and linked those repertoires to cytomegalovirus serostatus. HLA typing covered class I and class II loci at four-digit resolution. What the research found in general, with its limitations: The study gave a list of some 150 TCR beta chains associated with cytomegalovirus. Cytomegalovirus status was reported to be diagnosed by the classifier with high specificity and sensitivity in both the original and validation cohorts. According to a later analysis, parvovirus B19, influenza, CMV and Epstein-Barr virus appeared linked to several top co-occurrence clusters. A further reported finding was that TCR beta sequences accurately predicted the HLA-A and HLA-B alleles for most subjects in the first cohort. Because the 87-base-pair reads could not distinguish some IMGT-functional V segments, including TRBV6-2 and TRBV6-3, those segments were excluded. At a false discovery rate of 0.05, a later analysis linked 16,000 or so TCR beta sequences to specific HLA alleles. The earlier analysis of around 600 of the donors excluded about 16 rarely observed V segments, including chromosome 9 orphons, because counts were too low. Roughly uniform sequencing depth across donors was assumed in presence/absence analyses, although this assumption may not hold. Because HLA typing was unavailable for some donors at each locus, only the typed subset was used in association tests. A later analysis found that most CMV-associated TCR beta chains appeared HLA-restricted, with HLA associations seemingly driven largely by CMV exposure. Only TCR beta chains were sequenced in this cohort, and the absence of alpha or paired-chain data limited detectable features. A later analysis found that HLA-associated TCR beta chains were more clonally expanded and had lower generation probabilities than equally common non-associated chains. When HLA alleles, especially DR and DQ, strongly co-occurred, attributing TCR associations to individual alleles was difficult. Linkage disequilibrium might explain the correlated functional status among segregating V segments, but an unknown experimental factor could not be ruled out. In a later analysis, the rate of TCR association differed among HLA loci, with DRB1 alleles having the most associated TCRs and HLA-C alleles having the fewest. The authors suggested that the approach could potentially be generalized to other disease states and immunological phenotypes. In a later genetic analysis, fewer N-insertions in productive TCRs were reported among donors in an Asian-associated ancestry cluster than the approximately 630-donor mean. A cluster of highly shared sequence variants was judged likely to represent a technical artifact of the sequencing pipeline. In vitro tests confirmed that three of the cytomegalovirus-associated TCR beta chains recognize cytomegalovirus antigens. Broadly in line with IMGT annotations, most TCR beta V segments showed up in productive rearrangements about 87% or about 30% of the time in an earlier analysis of roughly 590 of the donors. Immune exposure information for the cohort was limited to CMV serostatus. In a later genetic analysis, a missense DCLRE1C variant was associated with V-gene and J-gene trimming of TCR beta chains, and the association was replicated in an independent cohort. Across donors, most TCR sequences were observed very rarely, whereas some public TCRs were present in many individuals.

Libraries were built with the immunoSEQ multiplex PCR assay. For the multiplex PCR, a mixture combining 60 forward primers for TCR Vbeta segments and 13 reverse primers for TCR Jbeta segments was used. The CDR3 region of rearranged TCR beta genes was amplified from genomic DNA with a multiplex PCR assay. On the Illumina HiSeq System, the amplified TCR beta libraries were sequenced as 87-base-pair reads. In the authors' own workflow: Across the roughly 670 repertoires, a later analysis counted roughly 77 million unique TCR beta chains, 9.5 million to 12 million of which were shared by at least two donors. A nearest-neighbor algorithm error-corrected the raw reads and collapsed the reads into unique sequences, merging closely related sequences to remove PCR and sequencing errors. Alignment of CDR3 sequences to IMGT reference sequences was used to assign V, D and J gene segments. Each retained sequence needed at least a six-nucleotide match to both a V gene segment and a J gene segment. Rearrangements were classified as productive when the CDR3 lacked stop codons and remained in frame with V and J, and all other rearrangements were classified as non-productive. CDR3 was defined according to IMGT convention as the region running from the second conserved V-encoded cysteine to the conserved J-encoded phenylalanine. The earlier analysis of about 590 of the donors excluded sequences that lacked an unambiguous match to a single V gene segment. An earlier analysis of 550 to 650 of the donors classified V segments as functional when productive rearrangements were above 56.7% and as segregating when the standard deviation between donors was above 5%. To diagnose cytomegalovirus status from the catalog of TCR beta chain sequences, a statistical classification framework was built. In a later analysis, TCR nucleotide sequences were compared against IMGT/GENE-DB human TR gene sequences so that V and J genes could be assigned. The TCRdist pipeline was used in a later analysis to assign CDR3 sequences and most-parsimonious VDJ recombination scenarios. In a later analysis, each TCR beta chain was defined by its CDR3 amino acid sequence together with its V-gene family, and reads without a unique V-gene family were excluded. To address suspected cross-contamination and a sequencing artifact, a later analysis removed 450 to 700 highly shared, low-generation-probability nucleotide sequences. In a later analysis, a clonal expansion index for each public chain was calculated from normalized within-repertoire ranks of inferred template counts. In a later analysis, generation probabilities were computed using a VDJ recombination model fitted to out-of-frame rearrangements, and the results were checked against IGoR. In a later analysis, hypergeometric tests were used to score TCR-TCR, TCR-HLA and TCR-CMV co-occurrence, with a repertoire-size bias correction applied to TCR pairs. False discovery rates were estimated in a later analysis by permuting HLA or CMV assignments 20 times. A later analysis grouped co-occurring TCRs with DBSCAN, adding TCRdist sequence similarity when clustering within HLA-allele-positive subsets. Repertoires with fewer than 30,000 or more than 120,000 public chains, plus five repertoires with anomalous nucleotide sharing, were excluded from co-occurrence clustering. TCRdb carries this immuneACCESS record with in-frame sequences only. Its versions omit some clonotypes, under half of them owing to an unresolved V gene in the studies checked, with the rest unexplained. V and J calls and clone size follow that table, whereas D and trimming were derived from the DNA. In all, the sample holds some 180,000 clones, and roughly three quarters of those were seen once. In total, the top ten clones hold 2.9% of the sample.

The cohort was made up of about 610 healthy bone marrow donors. At the time of sampling, every cohort member was nominally healthy, though immune exposures that went unrecorded were likely present. The donor was CMV seronegative and belonged to the group of several hundred seronegative cohort members. A peripheral blood sample was provided by each donor, and peripheral blood mononuclear cells were used for TCR beta sequencing. The Qiagen DNeasy Blood Extraction Kit was used to extract genomic DNA from the blood cell samples. Trimming removed 5 bases from V and 0 bases from J, leaving 11 bases between the germline ends. CDR1 and CDR2 (MNHEY, SVGAGI) derive from the germline V gene. Its CDR3 holds 15 amino acids, cysteine through phenylalanine. Solely the CDR3 DNA is kept, with 45 bases framed from the first base. This clone was observed a single time. It lacks a known antigen. No much larger clone is present one base from it, and per-base qualities are unavailable.

The material sequenced was PBMCs. This receptor was obtained from a male donor in good health and CMV-seronegative. The sequence is built from TRBV6-5 and TRBJ1-5, with TRBD1 as a weak D call on 6 bases. Here is the DNA: TGTGCCAGCAGTCCGACAGGAAATAGCAATCAGCCCCAGCATTTT. This yields the protein CASSPTGNSNQPQHF.